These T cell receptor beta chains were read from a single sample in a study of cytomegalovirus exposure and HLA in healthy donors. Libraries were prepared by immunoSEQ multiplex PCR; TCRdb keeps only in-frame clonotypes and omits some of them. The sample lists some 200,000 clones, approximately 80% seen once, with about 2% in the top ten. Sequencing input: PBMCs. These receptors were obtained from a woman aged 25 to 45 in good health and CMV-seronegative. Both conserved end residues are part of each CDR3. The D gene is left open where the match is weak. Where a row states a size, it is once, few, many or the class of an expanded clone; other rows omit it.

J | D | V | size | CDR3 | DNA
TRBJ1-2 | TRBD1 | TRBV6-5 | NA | CASSYPTGAGGYTF | TGTGCCAGCAGTTACCCGACAGGGGCTGGTGGCTACACCTTC
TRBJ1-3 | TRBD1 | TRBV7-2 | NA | CASTNGDRGNTIYF | TGTGCCAGCACTAACGGGGACAGGGGAAACACCATATATTTT
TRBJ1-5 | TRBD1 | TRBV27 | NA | CASSTGTGGYSNQPQHF | TGTGCCAGCAGCACCGGGACAGGGGGATATAGCAATCAGCCCCAGCATTTT
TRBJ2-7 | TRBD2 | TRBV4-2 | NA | CASSPNVGRESLEQYF | TGTGCCAGCAGCCCGAACGTAGGGCGGGAGTCACTCGAGCAGTACTTC
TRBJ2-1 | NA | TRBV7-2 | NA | CASSLDFDSSYNEQFF | TGTGCCAGCAGCTTAGACTTCGACAGTTCCTACAATGAGCAGTTCTTC
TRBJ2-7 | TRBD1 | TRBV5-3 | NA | CARSLEQGAGYEQYF | TGTGCCAGAAGCTTGGAACAGGGGGCCGGCTACGAGCAGTACTTC
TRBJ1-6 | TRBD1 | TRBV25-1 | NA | CASSEDGTGNSPLHF | TGTGCCAGCAGTGAAGATGGGACAGGAAATTCACCCCTCCACTTT
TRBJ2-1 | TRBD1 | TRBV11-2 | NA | CASSPDRSYNEQFF | TGTGCCAGCAGCCCGGACAGGTCCTACAATGAGCAGTTCTTC
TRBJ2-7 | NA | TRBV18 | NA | CASRPGDNSYEQYF | TGTGCCAGCCGACCCGGGGACAACTCCTACGAGCAGTACTTC
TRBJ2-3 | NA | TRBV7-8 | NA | CASSLAFGLTSTDTQYF | TGTGCCAGCAGCTTAGCTTTCGGTCTGACTAGCACAGATACGCAGTATTTT
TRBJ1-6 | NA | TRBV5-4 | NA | CASSSNQVSPLHF | TGTGCCAGCAGTTCCAACCAGGTATCACCCCTCCACTTT
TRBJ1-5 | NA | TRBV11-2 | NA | CASTRRRVTYSNQPQHF | TGTGCCAGCACCCGGCGGCGCGTAACCTATAGCAATCAGCCCCAGCATTTT
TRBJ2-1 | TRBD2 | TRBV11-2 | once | CASSPRLAGAYNEQFF | TGTGCCAGCAGCCCCAGACTAGCGGGAGCGTATAATGAGCAGTTCTTC
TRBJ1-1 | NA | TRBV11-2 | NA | CASSLLEGIEAFF | TGTGCCAGCAGCTTATTGGAGGGGATTGAAGCTTTCTTT
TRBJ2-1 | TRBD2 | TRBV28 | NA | CASSPRLAGVDEQFF | TGTGCCAGCAGTCCACGACTAGCGGGGGTGGATGAGCAGTTCTTC
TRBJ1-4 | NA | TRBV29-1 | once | CSVRRQRNEKLFF | TGCAGCGTTCGAAGGCAGCGGAATGAAAAACTGTTTTTT
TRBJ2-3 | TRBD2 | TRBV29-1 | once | CSVVGGKTDTQYF | TGCAGCGTTGTCGGGGGGAAGACAGATACGCAGTATTTT
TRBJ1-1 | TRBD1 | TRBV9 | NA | CASSSRTGVNTEAFF | TGTGCCAGCAGCTCGCGGACAGGGGTGAACACTGAAGCTTTCTTT
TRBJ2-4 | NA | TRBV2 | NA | CASSERGSKNSQYF | TGTGCCAGCAGTGAGAGAGGGTCCAAAAACAGTCAGTACTTC
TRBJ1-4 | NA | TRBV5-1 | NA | CASSLRQGFEKLFF | TGTGCCAGCAGCTTGCGGCAGGGATTTGAAAAACTGTTTTTT
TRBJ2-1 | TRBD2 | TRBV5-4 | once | CASSPAGTRGINEQFF | TGTGCCAGCAGCCCCGCCGGGACTAGAGGTATAAATGAGCAGTTCTTC
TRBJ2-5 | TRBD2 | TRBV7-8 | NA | CASSLIAGSQETQYF | TGTGCCAGCAGTCTTATAGCGGGGAGTCAAGAGACCCAGTACTTC
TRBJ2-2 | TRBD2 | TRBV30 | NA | CAWKRTSSNTGELFF | TGTGCCTGGAAGAGGACTAGCTCGAACACCGGGGAGCTGTTTTTT
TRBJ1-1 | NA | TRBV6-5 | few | CASRTQNTEAFF | TGTGCCAGCAGAACACAGAACACTGAAGCTTTCTTT
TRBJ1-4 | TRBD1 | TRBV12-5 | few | CASGLPHTGTGREKLFF | TGTGCTAGTGGTTTGCCCCATACCGGGACAGGAAGAGAAAAACTGTTTTTT
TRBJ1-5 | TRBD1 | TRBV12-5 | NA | CASAPGGGMNQPQHF | TGTGCTAGTGCCCCGGGAGGGGGCATGAATCAGCCCCAGCATTTT
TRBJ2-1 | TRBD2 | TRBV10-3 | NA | CAISDSSGADEQFF | TGTGCCATCAGTGATTCTAGCGGGGCCGATGAGCAGTTCTTC
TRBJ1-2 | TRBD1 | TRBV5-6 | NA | CASSLGRGNPNYGYTF | TGTGCCAGCAGCTTGGGCAGGGGGAACCCTAACTATGGCTACACCTTC
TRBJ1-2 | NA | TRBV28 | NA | CASSKTEFYGYTF | TGTGCCAGCAGCAAAACAGAATTCTATGGCTACACCTTC
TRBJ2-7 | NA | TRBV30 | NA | CAWRTANSYEQYF | TGTGCCTGGAGGACAGCGAATTCCTACGAGCAGTACTTC